This paragraph reports one T cell receptor (beta chain). Its antigen is not known. These data come from a study of cytomegalovirus exposure and HLA in healthy donors. Overall study results and limits: Roughly uniform depth of sequencing across donors was assumed in presence/absence analyses.

Trimming left V 4 bases short and J 7 bases short, with 14 bases between. The length of the CDR3 is 14 residues. Germline-derived CDR1 and CDR2 are MNHNS and SASEGT. Primers for the PCR totalled 60 Vbeta and 13 Jbeta. TCRdb's copy holds only in-frame clones and misses some; the assay was immunoSEQ multiplex PCR. The sample records about 190,000 clones, 60% to 85% being singletons. The chain carries TRBV6-1 and TRBJ1-5, with D hard to call. The receptor was isolated from a woman aged 18-30 years in good health and CMV-seronegative. The specimen was PBMCs. This CDR3 reads CASSGGDERQPQHF. The CDR3 DNA follows: TGTGCCAGCAGTGGAGGTGACGAACGACAGCCCCAGCATTTT.